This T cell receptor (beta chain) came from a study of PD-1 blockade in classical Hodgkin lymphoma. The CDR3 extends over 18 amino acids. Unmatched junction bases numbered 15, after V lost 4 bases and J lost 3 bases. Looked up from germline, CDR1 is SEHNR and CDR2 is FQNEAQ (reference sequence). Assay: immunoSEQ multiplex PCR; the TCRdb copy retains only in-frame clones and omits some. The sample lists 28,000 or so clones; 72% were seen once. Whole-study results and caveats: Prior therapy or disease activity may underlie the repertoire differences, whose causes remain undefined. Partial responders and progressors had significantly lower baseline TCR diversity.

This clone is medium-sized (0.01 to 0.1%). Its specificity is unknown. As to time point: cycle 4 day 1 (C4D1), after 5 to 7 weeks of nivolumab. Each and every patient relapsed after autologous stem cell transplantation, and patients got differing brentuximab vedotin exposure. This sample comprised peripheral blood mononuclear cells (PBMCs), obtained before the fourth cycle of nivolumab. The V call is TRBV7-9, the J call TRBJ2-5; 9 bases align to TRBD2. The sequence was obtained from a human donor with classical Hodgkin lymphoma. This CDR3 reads CASSSGLAGRWVEETQYF. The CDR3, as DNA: TGTGCCAGCAGCTCGGGACTAGCCGGAAGGTGGGTGGAAGAGACCCAGTACTTC.